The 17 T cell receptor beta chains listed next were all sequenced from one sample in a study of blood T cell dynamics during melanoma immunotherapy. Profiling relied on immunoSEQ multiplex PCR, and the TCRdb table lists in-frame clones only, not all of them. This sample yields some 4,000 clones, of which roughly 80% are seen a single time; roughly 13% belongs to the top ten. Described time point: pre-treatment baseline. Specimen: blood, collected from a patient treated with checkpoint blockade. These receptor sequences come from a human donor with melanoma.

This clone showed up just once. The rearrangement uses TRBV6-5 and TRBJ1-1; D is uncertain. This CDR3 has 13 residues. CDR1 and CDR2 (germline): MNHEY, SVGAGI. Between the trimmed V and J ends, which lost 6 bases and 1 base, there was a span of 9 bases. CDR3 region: CASSLQGNTEAFF. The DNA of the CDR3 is TGTGCCAGCAGCCTGCAAGGGAACACTGAAGCTTTCTTT.

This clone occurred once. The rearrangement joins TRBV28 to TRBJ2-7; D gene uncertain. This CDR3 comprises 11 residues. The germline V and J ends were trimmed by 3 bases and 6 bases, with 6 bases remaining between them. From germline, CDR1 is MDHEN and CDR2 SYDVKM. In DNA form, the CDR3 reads TGTGCCAGCAGTTTGTCCCGCGAGCAGTACTTC. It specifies CASSLSREQYF. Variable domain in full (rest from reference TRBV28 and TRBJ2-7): DVKVTQSSRYLVKRTGEKVFLECVQDMDHENMFWYRQDPGLGLRLIYFSYDVKMKEKGDIPEGYSVSREKKERFSLILESASTNQTSMYLCASSLSREQYFGPGTRLTVT.

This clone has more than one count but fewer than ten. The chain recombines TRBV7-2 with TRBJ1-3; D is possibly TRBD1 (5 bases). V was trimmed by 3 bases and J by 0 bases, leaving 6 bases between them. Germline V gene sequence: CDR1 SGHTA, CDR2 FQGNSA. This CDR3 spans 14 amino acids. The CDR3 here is CASSLGGSGNTIYF. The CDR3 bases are TGTGCCAGCAGCTTGGGGGGCTCTGGAAACACCATATATTTT.

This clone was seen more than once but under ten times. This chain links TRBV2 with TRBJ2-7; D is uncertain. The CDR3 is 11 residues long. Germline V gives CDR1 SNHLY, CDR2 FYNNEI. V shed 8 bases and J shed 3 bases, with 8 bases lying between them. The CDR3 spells CASSGYYEQYF. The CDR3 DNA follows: TGTGCCAGCTCTGGTTACTACGAGCAGTACTTC.

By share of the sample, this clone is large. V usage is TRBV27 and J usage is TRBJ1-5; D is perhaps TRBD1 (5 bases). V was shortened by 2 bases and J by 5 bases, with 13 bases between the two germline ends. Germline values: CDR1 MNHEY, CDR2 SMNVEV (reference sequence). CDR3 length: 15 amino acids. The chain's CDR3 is CASSLMLGPDQPQHF. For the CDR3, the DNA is TGTGCCAGCAGTTTAATGTTGGGGCCGGATCAGCCCCAGCATTTT.

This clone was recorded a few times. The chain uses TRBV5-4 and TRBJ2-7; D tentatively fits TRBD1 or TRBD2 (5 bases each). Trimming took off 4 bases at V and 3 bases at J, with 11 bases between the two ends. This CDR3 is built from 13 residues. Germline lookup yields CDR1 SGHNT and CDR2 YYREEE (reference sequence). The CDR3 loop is CASSPGRSYEQYF. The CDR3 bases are TGTGCCAGCAGCCCGGGACGGAGCTACGAGCAGTACTTC.

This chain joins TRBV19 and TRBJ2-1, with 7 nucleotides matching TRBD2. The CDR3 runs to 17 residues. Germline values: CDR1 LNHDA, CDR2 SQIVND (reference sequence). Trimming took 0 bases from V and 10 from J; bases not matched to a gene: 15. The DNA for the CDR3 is TGTGCCAGTAGTATAGATCTGCGGGGGACGCTACAATTAGAGCAGTTCTTC. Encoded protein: CASSIDLRGTLQLEQFF.

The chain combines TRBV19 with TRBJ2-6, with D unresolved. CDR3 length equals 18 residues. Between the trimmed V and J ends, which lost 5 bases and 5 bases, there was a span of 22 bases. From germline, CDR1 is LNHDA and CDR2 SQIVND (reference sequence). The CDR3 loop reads CASSRVRKSQSRANVLTF. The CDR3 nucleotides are TGTGCCAGTAGTCGAGTGCGCAAATCACAAAGTCGGGCCAACGTCCTGACTTTC.

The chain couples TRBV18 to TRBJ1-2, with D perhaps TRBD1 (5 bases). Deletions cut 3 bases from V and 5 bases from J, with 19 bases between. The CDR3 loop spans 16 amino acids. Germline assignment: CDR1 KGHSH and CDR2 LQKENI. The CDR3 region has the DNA TGTGCCAGCTCACCTATGGACGGGACGACCTCTTATGGCTACACCTTC. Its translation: CASSPMDGTTSYGYTF.

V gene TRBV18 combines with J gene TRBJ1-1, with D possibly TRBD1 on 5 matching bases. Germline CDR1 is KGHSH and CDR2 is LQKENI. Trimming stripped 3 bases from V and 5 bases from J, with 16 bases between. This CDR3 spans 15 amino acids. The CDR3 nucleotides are TGTGCCAGCTCACCTTTAGGGGTAAGTGGGACTGAAGCTTTCTTT. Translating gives CASSPLGVSGTEAFF.

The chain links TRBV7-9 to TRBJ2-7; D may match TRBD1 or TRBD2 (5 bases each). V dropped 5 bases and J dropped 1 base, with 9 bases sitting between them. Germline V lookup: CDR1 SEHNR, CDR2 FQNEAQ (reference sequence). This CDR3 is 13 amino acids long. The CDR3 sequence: CASSRDGSYEQYF. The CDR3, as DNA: TGTGCCAGCAGCCGGGACGGGTCCTACGAGCAGTACTTC. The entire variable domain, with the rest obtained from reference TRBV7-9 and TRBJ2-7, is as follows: DTGVSQNPRHKITKRGQNVTFRCDPISEHNRLYWYRQTLGQGPEFLTYFQNEAQLEKSRLLSDRFSAERPKGSFSTLEIQRTEQGDSAMYLCASSRDGSYEQYFGPGTRLTVT.

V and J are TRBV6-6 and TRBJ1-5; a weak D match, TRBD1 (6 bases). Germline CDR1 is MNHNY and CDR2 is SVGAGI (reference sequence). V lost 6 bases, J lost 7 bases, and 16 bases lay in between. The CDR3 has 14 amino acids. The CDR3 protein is CASRSTGLGQPQHF. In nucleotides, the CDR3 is TGTGCCAGCAGGTCTACAGGGCTCGGACAGCCCCAGCATTTT.

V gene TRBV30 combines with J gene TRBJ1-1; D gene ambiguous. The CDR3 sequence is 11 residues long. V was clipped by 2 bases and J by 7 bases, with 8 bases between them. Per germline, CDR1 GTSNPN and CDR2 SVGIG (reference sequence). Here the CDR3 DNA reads TGTGCCTGGAGTACCGAGGTTGAAGCTTTCTTT. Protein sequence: CAWSTEVEAFF.

CDR3 in DNA: TGTGCCAGCAGCCCAACACTAGCGGACCGCGAGCAGTACTTC. Encoded protein: CASSPTLADREQYF. The gene calls are TRBV7-6 and TRBJ2-7, with 8 bases matching TRBD2. The CDR3 runs 14 residues. The V segment lost 5 bases and the J segment 6 bases; nucleotides outside the gene matches: 9. Germline V CDR1 and CDR2: SGHVS, FNYEAQ.

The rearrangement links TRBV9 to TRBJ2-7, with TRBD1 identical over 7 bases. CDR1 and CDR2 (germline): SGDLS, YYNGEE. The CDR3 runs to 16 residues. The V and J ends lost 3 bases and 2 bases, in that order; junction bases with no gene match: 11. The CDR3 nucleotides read TGTGCCAGCAGCGCGAGAGGTGGGACAGTACCCTACGAGCAGTACTTC. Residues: CASSARGGTVPYEQYF.

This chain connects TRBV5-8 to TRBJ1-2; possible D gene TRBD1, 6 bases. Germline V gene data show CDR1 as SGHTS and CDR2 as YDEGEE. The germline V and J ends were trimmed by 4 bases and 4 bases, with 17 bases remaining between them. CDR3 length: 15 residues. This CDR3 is CASSPLPGQIYGYTF. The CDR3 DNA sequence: TGTGCCAGCAGCCCACTTCCGGGACAAATCTATGGCTACACCTTC.

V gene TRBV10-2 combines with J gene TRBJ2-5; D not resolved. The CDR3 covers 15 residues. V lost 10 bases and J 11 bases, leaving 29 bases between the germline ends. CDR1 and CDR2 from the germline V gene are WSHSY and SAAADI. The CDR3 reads CATNPPGRDTEEQYF. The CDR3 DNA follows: TGCGCCACCAATCCGCCCGGTCGAGACACCGAGGAGCAGTACTTC.